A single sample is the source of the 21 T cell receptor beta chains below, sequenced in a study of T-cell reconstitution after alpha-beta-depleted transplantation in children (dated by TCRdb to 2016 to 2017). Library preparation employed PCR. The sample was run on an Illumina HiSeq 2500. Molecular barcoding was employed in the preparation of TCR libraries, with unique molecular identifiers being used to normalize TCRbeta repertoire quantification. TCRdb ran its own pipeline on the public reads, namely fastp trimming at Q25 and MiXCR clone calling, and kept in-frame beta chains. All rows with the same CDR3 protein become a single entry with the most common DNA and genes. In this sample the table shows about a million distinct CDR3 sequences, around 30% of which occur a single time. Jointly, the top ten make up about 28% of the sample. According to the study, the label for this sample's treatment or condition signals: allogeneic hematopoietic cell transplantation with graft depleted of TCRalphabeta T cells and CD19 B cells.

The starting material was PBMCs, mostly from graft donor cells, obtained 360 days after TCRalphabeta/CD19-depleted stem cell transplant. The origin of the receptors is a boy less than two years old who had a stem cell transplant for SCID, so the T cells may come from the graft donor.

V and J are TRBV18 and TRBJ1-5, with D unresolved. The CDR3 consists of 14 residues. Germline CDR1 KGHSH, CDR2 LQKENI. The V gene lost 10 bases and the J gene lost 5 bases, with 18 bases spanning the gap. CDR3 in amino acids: CATHGGGPDQPQHF. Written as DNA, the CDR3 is TGTGCCACCCACGGCGGAGGTCCCGATCAGCCCCAGCATTTT.

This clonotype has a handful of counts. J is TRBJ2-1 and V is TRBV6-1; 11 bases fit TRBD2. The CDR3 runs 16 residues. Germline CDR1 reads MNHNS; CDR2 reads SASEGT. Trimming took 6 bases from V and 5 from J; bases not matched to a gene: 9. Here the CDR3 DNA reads TGTGCCAGCAGGGGCTCTAGCGGGGGGAGGGACAATGAGCAGTTCTTC. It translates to CASRGSSGGRDNEQFF.

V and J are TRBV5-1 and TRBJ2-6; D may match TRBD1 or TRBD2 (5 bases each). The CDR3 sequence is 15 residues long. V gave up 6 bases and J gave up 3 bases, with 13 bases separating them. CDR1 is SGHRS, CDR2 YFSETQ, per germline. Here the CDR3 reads CASMPGGFGANVLTF. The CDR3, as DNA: TGCGCCAGCATGCCTGGGGGATTTGGGGCCAACGTCCTGACTTTC.

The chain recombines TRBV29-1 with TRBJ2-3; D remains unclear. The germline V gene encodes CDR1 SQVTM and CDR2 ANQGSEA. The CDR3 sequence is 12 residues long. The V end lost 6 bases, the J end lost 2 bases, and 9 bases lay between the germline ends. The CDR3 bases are TGCAGCGTCGGACGGTTCACAGATACGCAGTATTTT. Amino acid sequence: CSVGRFTDTQYF.

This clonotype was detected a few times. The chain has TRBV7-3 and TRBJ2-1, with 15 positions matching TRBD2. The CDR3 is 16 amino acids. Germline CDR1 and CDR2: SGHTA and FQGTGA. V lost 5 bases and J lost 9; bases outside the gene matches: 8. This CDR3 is CASSAGLAGGQGEQFF. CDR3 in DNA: TGTGCCAGCAGCGCCGGACTAGCGGGGGGGCAAGGTGAGCAGTTCTTC.

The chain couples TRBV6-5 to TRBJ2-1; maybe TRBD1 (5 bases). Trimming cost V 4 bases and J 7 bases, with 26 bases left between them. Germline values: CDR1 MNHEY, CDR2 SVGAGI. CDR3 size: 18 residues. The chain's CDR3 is CASSFTPFTAVRVNEQFF. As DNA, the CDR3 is TGTGCCAGCAGTTTTACTCCCTTTACTGCTGTCAGGGTAAATGAGCAGTTCTTC.

CDR3 sequence: CASAFGPNTEAFF. For the CDR3, the DNA is TGTGCCAGCGCCTTCGGGCCGAACACTGAAGCTTTCTTT. The gene calls are TRBV12-3 or TRBV12-4 and TRBJ1-1; D uncertain. This CDR3 has 13 residues. With 8 bases removed from V and 1 base from J, the gap between germline ends came to 11 bases.

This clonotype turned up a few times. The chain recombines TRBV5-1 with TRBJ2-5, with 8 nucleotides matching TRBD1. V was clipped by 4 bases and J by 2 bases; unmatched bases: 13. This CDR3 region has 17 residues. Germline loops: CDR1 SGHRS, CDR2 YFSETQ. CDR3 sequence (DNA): TGCGCCAGCAGCCTAAACACCCGACAGGGGAGACAAGAGACCCAGTACTTC. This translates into CASSLNTRQGRQETQYF.

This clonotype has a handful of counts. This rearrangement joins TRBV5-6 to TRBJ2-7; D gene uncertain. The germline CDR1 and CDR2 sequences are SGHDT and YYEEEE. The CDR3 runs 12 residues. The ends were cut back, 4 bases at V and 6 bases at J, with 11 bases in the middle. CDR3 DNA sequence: TGTGCCAGCAGCAAGCAATGGAGCGAGCAGTACTTC. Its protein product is CASSKQWSEQYF.

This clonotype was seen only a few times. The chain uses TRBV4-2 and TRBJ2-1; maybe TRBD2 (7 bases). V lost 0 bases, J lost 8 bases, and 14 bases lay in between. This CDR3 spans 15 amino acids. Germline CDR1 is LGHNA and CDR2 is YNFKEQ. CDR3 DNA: TGTGCCAGCAGCCAAGAGGTGGGGGGGCCCCATGAGCAGTTCTTC. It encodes CASSQEVGGPHEQFF.

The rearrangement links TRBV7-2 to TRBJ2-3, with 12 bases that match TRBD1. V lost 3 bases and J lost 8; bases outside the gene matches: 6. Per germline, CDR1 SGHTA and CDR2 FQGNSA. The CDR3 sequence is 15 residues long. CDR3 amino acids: CASSLGTGGGGTQYF. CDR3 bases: TGTGCCAGCAGCTTGGGGACAGGGGGCGGCGGTACGCAGTATTTT.

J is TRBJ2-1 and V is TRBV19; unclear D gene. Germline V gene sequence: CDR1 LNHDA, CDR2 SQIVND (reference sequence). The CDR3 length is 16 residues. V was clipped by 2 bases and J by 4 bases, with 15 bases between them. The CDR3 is CASSISSLPPYNEQFF. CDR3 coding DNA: TGTGCCAGTAGTATAAGCAGCCTTCCCCCGTACAATGAGCAGTTCTTC. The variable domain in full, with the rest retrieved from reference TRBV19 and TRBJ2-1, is DGGITQSPKYLFRKEGQNVTLSCEQNLNHDAMYWYRQDPGQGLRLIYYSQIVNDFQKGDIAEGYSVSREKKESFPLTVTSAQKNPTAFYLCASSISSLPPYNEQFFGPGTRLTVL.

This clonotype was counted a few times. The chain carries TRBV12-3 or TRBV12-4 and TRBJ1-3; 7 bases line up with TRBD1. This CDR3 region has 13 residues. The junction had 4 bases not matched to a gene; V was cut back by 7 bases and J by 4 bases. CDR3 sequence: CASTPTGGNTIYF. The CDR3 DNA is TGTGCCAGCACCCCGACAGGGGGAAACACCATATATTTT.

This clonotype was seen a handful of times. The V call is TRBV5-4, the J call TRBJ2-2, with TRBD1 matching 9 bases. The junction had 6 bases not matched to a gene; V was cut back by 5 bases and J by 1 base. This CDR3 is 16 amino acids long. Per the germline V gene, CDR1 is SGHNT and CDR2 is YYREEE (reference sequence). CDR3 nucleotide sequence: TGTGCCAGCAGGTCCGGGACAGGGAGGAACACCGGGGAGCTGTTTTTT. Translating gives CASRSGTGRNTGELFF. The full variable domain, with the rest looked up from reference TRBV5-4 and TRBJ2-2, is ETGVTQSPTHLIKTRGQQVTLRCSSQSGHNTVSWYQQALGQGPQFIFQYYREEENGRGNFPPRFSGLQFPNYSSELNVNALELDDSALYLCASRSGTGRNTGELFFGEGSRLTVL.

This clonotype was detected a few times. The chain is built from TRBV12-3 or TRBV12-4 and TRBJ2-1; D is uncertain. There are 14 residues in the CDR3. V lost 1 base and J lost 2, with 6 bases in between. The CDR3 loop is CASSLDPAYNEQFF. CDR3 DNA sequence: TGTGCCAGCAGTTTAGATCCCGCCTACAATGAGCAGTTCTTC.

DNA of the CDR3: TGTGCCAGCAGCTTGGCCGGGACGGCATCCTACGAGCAGTACTTC. Translated, it gives CASSLAGTASYEQYF. The chain recombines TRBV5-5 with TRBJ2-7; TRBD1 or TRBD2 may be the D gene (5 bases each). There are 15 residues in the CDR3. The V and J ends lost 0 bases and 1 base respectively, with 11 bases between them. Looked up from germline, CDR1 is SGHKS and CDR2 is YYEKEE (reference sequence). The variable domain in full, with the rest retrieved from reference TRBV5-5 and TRBJ2-7, is DAGVTQSPTHLIKTRGQQVTLRCSPISGHKSVSWYQQVLGQGPQFIFQYYEKEERGRGNFPDRFSARQFPNYSSELNVNALLLGDSALYLCASSLAGTASYEQYFGPGTRLTVT.

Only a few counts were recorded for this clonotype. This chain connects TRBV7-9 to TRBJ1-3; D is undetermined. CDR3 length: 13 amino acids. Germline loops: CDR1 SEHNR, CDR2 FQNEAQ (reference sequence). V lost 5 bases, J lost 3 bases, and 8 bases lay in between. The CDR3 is CASSRGGGNTIYF. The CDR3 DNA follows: TGTGCCAGCAGCCGGGGTGGTGGAAACACCATATATTTT.

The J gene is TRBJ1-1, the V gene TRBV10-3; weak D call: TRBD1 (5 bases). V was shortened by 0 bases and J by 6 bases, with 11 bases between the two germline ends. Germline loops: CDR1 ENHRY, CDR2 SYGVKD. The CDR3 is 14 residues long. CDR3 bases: TGTGCCATCAGTGAGTCGGAGACAGTCGCTGAAGCTTTCTTT. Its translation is CAISESETVAEAFF.

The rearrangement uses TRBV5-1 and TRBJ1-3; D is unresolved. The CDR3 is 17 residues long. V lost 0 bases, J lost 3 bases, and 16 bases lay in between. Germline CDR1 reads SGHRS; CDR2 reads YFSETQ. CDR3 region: CASSLGPQPGGGNTIYF. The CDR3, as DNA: TGCGCCAGCAGCTTGGGTCCACAGCCGGGTGGTGGAAACACCATATATTTT.

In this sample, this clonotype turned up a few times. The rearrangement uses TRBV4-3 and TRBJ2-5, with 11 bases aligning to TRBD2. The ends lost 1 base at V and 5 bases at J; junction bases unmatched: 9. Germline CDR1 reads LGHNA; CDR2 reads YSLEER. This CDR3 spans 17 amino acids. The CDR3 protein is CASSQVGSGGAGETQYF. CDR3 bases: TGCGCCAGCAGCCAAGTTGGTAGCGGGGGGGCGGGGGAGACCCAGTACTTC.

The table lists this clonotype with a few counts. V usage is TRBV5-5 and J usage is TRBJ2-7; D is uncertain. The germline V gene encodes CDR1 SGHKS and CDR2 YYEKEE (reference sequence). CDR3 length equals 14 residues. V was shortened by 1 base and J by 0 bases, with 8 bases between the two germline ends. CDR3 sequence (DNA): TGTGCCAGCAGCTTGATTGGAACCTCCTACGAGCAGTACTTC. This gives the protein CASSLIGTSYEQYF. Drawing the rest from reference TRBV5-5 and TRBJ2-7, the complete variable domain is DAGVTQSPTHLIKTRGQQVTLRCSPISGHKSVSWYQQVLGQGPQFIFQYYEKEERGRGNFPDRFSARQFPNYSSELNVNALLLGDSALYLCASSLIGTSYEQYFGPGTRLTVT.